These 25 T cell receptor beta chains originate from one sample sequenced in a study of post-analysis software for immune sequencing data. Study observations and caveats: In patients, five TRBV segments were more frequent than in controls, with TRBV5-6, TRBV5-1 and TRBV20-1 among them.

The TCR beta cDNA libraries carried unique molecular identifiers. TCRdb itself ran the PCR reads through MiXCR, one entry per CDR3 protein. This sample carries about 760,000 distinct CDR3 sequences, less than 35% of them seen once, and the ten largest clones take around 0.56%. Antigens for these TCRs are unknown. Sequenced material: blood. The receptors come from a girl aged 5 to 17 with multiple sclerosis.

As to this clonotype: The junction departs from germline at one end; a sequencing error may be responsible. V is TRBV20-1 and J is TRBJ2-3, with TRBD2 matching 9 bases. The length of the CDR3 is 14 residues. Germline lookup yields CDR1 DFQATT and CDR2 SNEGSKA (reference sequence). The CDR3 reads CGAPSGRLADTQYF. CDR3 nucleotides: TGCGGTGCACCCAGCGGGAGGCTGGCAGATACGCAGTATTTT.

This clonotype was recorded only once. The V gene is TRBV2, the J gene TRBJ2-5, with D maybe TRBD1 (6 bases). Trimming cost V 6 bases and J 3 bases, with 8 bases left between them. The CDR3 runs to 12 residues. Germline V CDR1 and CDR2: SNHLY, FYNNEI. The CDR3 DNA sequence: TGTGCCAGCAGAAAGGGGGAAGAGACCCAGTACTTC. Translation: CASRKGEETQYF.

V is TRBV6-5 and J is TRBJ2-4; TRBD1 agrees at 11 bases. The J call may be faulty, since TRBJ2-7 better matches the DNA end. The CDR3 is 16 amino acids. Germline-derived CDR1 and CDR2 are MNHEY and SVGAGI. CDR3 amino acids: CASSPPGQGGYYEQYF. The CDR3 DNA is TGTGCCAGCAGTCCTCCGGGACAGGGGGGATACTACGAGCAGTACTTC.

This clonotype appeared many times. The chain couples TRBV20-1 to TRBJ2-3; 11 bases align to TRBD1. CDR1 is DFQATT, CDR2 SNEGSKA, per germline (reference sequence). This CDR3 has 15 amino acids. The trim removed 2 bases at V and 5 bases at J, leaving 6 bases unmatched. CDR3 sequence (DNA): TGCAGTGCTAGACACGGGACAGGGGGTAGAGATACGCAGTATTTT. This codes for CSARHGTGGRDTQYF.

This clonotype was found many times. This chain links TRBV7-6 with TRBJ2-1, with a weak D call TRBD2 (7 bases). The CDR3 is made up of 14 amino acids. V lost 3 bases, J lost 2 bases, and 8 bases lay in between. CDR1 is SGHVS, CDR2 FNYEAQ, per germline. CDR3 amino acids: CASSFGGPYNEQFF. The DNA of the CDR3 is TGTGCCAGCAGCTTCGGGGGGCCCTACAATGAGCAGTTCTTC.

This clonotype was detected only a few times. This chain connects TRBV7-2 to TRBJ1-1; D might be TRBD1 (6 bases). V gave up 6 bases and J gave up 7 bases, with 15 bases separating them. In germline, CDR1 is SGHTA, CDR2 FQGNSA. CDR3 length: 13 amino acids. Here the CDR3 DNA reads TGTGCCAGCAGTCAGGGGATATACGGTGAAGCTTTCTTT. It specifies CASSQGIYGEAFF. The variable domain in full, with the rest retrieved from reference TRBV7-2 and TRBJ1-1, is GAGVSQSPSNKVTEKGKDVELRCDPISGHTALYWYRQSLGQGLEFLIYFQGNSAPDKSGLPSDRFSAERTGGSVSTLTIQRTQQEDSAVYLCASSQGIYGEAFFGQGTRLTVV.

The CDR3 DNA sequence: TGTGCCAGCAGTTACCAGCGTTTCGGAGAGACCCAGTACTTC. This translates into CASSYQRFGETQYF. The V call is TRBV6-2 or TRBV6-3, the J call TRBJ2-5; D remains unclear. Between the trimmed V and J ends, which lost 2 bases and 4 bases, there was a span of 11 bases. Per germline, CDR1 MNHEY and CDR2 SVGEGT. The CDR3 covers 14 residues.

This chain joins TRBV7-9 and TRBJ1-2; TRBD1 is a possible D gene (5 bases). The ends were cut back, 5 bases at V and 4 bases at J, with 14 bases in the middle. The CDR3 has 14 amino acids. Germline values: CDR1 SEHNR, CDR2 FQNEAQ (reference sequence). In nucleotides, the CDR3 is TGTGCCAGCAGCCCCAGGGTAGCCATCTATGGCTACACCTTC. Its protein is CASSPRVAIYGYTF.

This rearrangement joins TRBV20-1 to TRBJ1-2; D might be TRBD1 (6 bases). Germline values: CDR1 DFQATT, CDR2 SNEGSKA (reference sequence). The CDR3 is 15 residues long. V lost 4 bases, J lost 0 bases, and 15 bases lay in between. As DNA, the CDR3 is TGCAGTGCTAAGGTACGACAGGCAGCTAACTATGGCTACACCTTC. Protein: CSAKVRQAANYGYTF.

The CDR3 region is CSASKSGGAWASEQFF. CDR3 DNA: TGCAGTGCTAGTAAGAGCGGGGGGGCGTGGGCCTCTGAGCAGTTCTTC. The V and J genes are TRBV20-1 and TRBJ2-1, with TRBD2 identical over 10 bases. J was trimmed by 9 bases and V by 3 bases; bases with no gene match: 14. This CDR3 is built from 16 residues. CDR1 and CDR2 from the germline V gene are DFQATT and SNEGSKA (reference sequence).

This clonotype was seen a handful of times. V gene TRBV7-9 combines with J gene TRBJ2-5, with D possibly being TRBD1 or TRBD2 (5 bases each). Germline loops: CDR1 SEHNR, CDR2 FQNEAQ (reference sequence). This CDR3 has 15 residues. V lost 5 bases to trimming and J lost 5 bases, with 18 bases between them. The CDR3: CASSLSRDEGETQYF. The DNA for the CDR3 is TGTGCCAGCAGCCTATCCCGGGACGAGGGTGAGACCCAGTACTTC.

The V and J genes are TRBV7-2 and TRBJ1-2, with D uncertain. Germline V gene data show CDR1 as SGHTA and CDR2 as FQGNSA. The CDR3 contains 14 residues. Trimming removed 6 bases from V and 5 bases from J, with 16 bases in between. The CDR3 region has the DNA TGTGCCAGCAGTGGAGGCTTCGCCGGGTATGGCTACACCTTC. This codes for CASSGGFAGYGYTF.

This clonotype was counted only a few times. This chain links TRBV2 with TRBJ2-7, with unresolved D. Germline V gene lookup returns CDR1 SNHLY and CDR2 FYNNEI. V was pared by 3 bases and J by 2 bases, with 11 bases between. The CDR3 covers 14 residues. This CDR3 reads CASSERSLAYEQYF. CDR3 nucleotides: TGTGCCAGCAGTGAGCGCAGCCTAGCCTACGAGCAGTACTTC.

This rearrangement joins TRBV6-6 to TRBJ2-1, with D perhaps matching TRBD1 (6 bases). Trimming took 5 bases from V and 6 from J, leaving 17 bases between them. The V gene's germline CDR1 is MNHNY and CDR2 SVGAGI (reference sequence). There are 15 residues in the CDR3. CDR3: CASSPQGPGRNEQFF. The CDR3 bases are TGTGCCAGCAGTCCACAGGGACCCGGACGCAATGAGCAGTTCTTC.

Remarks on this clonotype: This may arise from a read error, as a much more abundant clone is one base away. Likely a read error: the CDR3 ends without its conserved phenylalanine or tryptophan. The chain joins TRBV4-3 to TRBJ2-5; possibly TRBD2 for D (6 bases). The CDR3 extends over 16 amino acids. Trimming took off 0 bases at V and 9 bases at J, with 20 bases between the two ends. Germline CDR1 reads LGHNA; CDR2 reads YSLEER. For the CDR3, the DNA is TGCGCCAGCAGCCAAGACGGTGGAAGGGAGGCCCTCGCCCAGTACATC. It is translated as CASSQDGGREALAQYI.

J is TRBJ1-1 and V is TRBV28, with D uncertain. CDR3 length: 13 residues. Trimming pared 2 bases from V and 5 bases from J, leaving 9 bases between. CDR1 MDHEN and CDR2 SYDVKM come from the germline V gene. CDR3 DNA: TGTGCCAGCAGTTTAACCATCCCTACTGAAGCTTTCTTT. It translates to CASSLTIPTEAFF.

This sequence joins TRBV18 and TRBJ1-6; the match to TRBD1 covers 9 bases. CDR3 size: 17 residues. Germline CDR1 reads KGHSH; CDR2 reads LQKENI. Trimming took 0 bases from V and 7 from J; bases not matched to a gene: 7. CDR3 residues: CASSPPVTGQGNSPLHF. The CDR3 DNA is TGTGCCAGCTCACCACCTGTTACGGGACAGGGAAATTCACCCCTCCACTTT.

This clonotype was observed a handful of times. V and J are TRBV29-1 and TRBJ2-1; 8 bases fit TRBD1. With 6 bases clipped from V and 4 bases from J, the junction kept 2 bases outside the gene matches. Per germline, CDR1 SQVTM and CDR2 ANQGSEA. This CDR3 contains 12 residues. CDR3 sequence reads: CSVGQEYNEQFF. DNA of the CDR3: TGCAGCGTGGGACAGGAGTACAATGAGCAGTTCTTC.

This clonotype was counted between two and nine times. The chain employs TRBV7-2 and TRBJ2-4; TRBD2 might be the D (5 bases). The CDR3 consists of 14 residues. V was shortened by 1 base and J by 13 bases, with 17 bases between the two germline ends. The germline CDR1 and CDR2 sequences are SGHTA and FQGNSA. DNA for the CDR3: TGTGCCAGCAGCTTAGAAGGTCCGGGGTGGGAGCAGTACTTC. It codes for CASSLEGPGWEQYF.

J is TRBJ1-2 and V is TRBV24-1; D ambiguous. The CDR3 runs to 14 residues. Trimming pared 1 base from V and 4 bases from J, leaving 9 bases between. The V gene's germline CDR1 is KGHDR and CDR2 SFDVKD. The CDR3, as DNA: TGTGCCACCAGTGATTTCAGGCAGGTCTATGGCTACACCTTC. Its translation is CATSDFRQVYGYTF.

V gene TRBV3-1 combines with J gene TRBJ1-2; no clear D. The germline V gene has CDR1 LGHDT and CDR2 YNNKEL (reference sequence). Between the trimmed V and J ends, which lost 2 bases and 2 bases, there was a span of 9 bases. This CDR3 contains 14 residues. CDR3 sequence reads: CASSQLTENYGYTF. The CDR3 bases are TGTGCCAGCAGCCAACTAACAGAGAACTATGGCTACACCTTC.

The chain recombines TRBV4-1 with TRBJ1-2, with TRBD1 identical over 9 bases. The germline CDR1 and CDR2 sequences are MGHRA and YSYEKL. This CDR3 comprises 14 residues. V was pared by 5 bases and J by 5 bases, with 6 bases of the junction left unmatched. In DNA form, the CDR3 reads TGCGCCAGCAGCGACAGGGGGGAACTGTATGGCTACACCTTC. Translating it yields CASSDRGELYGYTF.

This chain links TRBV28 with TRBJ2-7, with 14 nucleotides matching TRBD2. V trimming: 6 bases; J trimming: 6 bases; junction bases outside the gene matches: 7. Germline V gene data show CDR1 as MDHEN and CDR2 as SYDVKM. This CDR3 spans 15 amino acids. The CDR3 DNA follows: TGTGCCAGCAGCCCCCTGACTAGCGGGAGGGGCGAGCAGTACTTC. Translated, it gives CASSPLTSGRGEQYF. Full variable domain (rest looked up from reference TRBV28 and TRBJ2-7): DVKVTQSSRYLVKRTGEKVFLECVQDMDHENMFWYRQDPGLGLRLIYFSYDVKMKEKGDIPEGYSVSREKKERFSLILESASTNQTSMYLCASSPLTSGRGEQYFGPGTRLTVT.

This clonotype was seen only a few times. This chain connects TRBV6-5 to TRBJ2-3, with 15 nucleotides matching TRBD2. Germline V gene lookup returns CDR1 MNHEY and CDR2 SVGAGI. V gave up 0 bases and J gave up 9 bases; unmatched junction bases: 1. The CDR3 is made up of 15 amino acids. The CDR3 nucleotides read TGTGCCAGCAGTTACTCTGGGACTAGCGGGAGGACGCAGTATTTT. It encodes CASSYSGTSGRTQYF.

This clonotype was seen a handful of times. V and J are TRBV7-9 and TRBJ1-4; D is undetermined. V lost 1 base, J lost 7 bases, and 13 bases lay in between. The CDR3 totals 15 residues. Germline V gene sequence: CDR1 SEHNR, CDR2 FQNEAQ (reference sequence). The CDR3 region has the DNA TGTGCCAGCAGCTTAGTCGTCGGGGTTCGTGAAAAACTGTTTTTT. Translated: CASSLVVGVREKLFF.